This T cell receptor beta chain stems from a study of patients and donors after allogeneic stem cell transplantation. The CDR3 is 11 residues long. V was trimmed by 5 bases and J by 4 bases, leaving 9 bases between them. Germline V gene data show CDR1 as DFQATT and CDR2 as SNEGSKA (reference sequence). TCRdb itself ran the RT-PCR reads through MiXCR, one entry per CDR3 protein. Here the sample spans 400,000 to 450,000 distinct CDR3 sequences, roughly 16% being singletons. The source is a human donor who was either an allogeneic HSCT recipient or a stem cell or donor lymphocyte infusion donor (not recorded which). It is not recorded whose cells these are; they may come from a transplant donor. Sequenced sample: blood, either unsorted or a sorted T cell fraction (not recorded which). The chain links TRBV20-1 to TRBJ2-7; perhaps TRBD1 as D (6 bases). The CDR3 region is CSADQGYEQYF. The CDR3, as DNA: TGCAGTGCTGACCAGGGGTACGAGCAGTACTTC.